This T cell receptor beta chain originates from a study of OX40 agonist ivuxolimab in advanced cancers. The overall study: Patients received the agonistic anti-OX40 (CD134) antibody ivuxolimab. Dose-escalation patients' cancers were hepatocellular carcinoma, melanoma, renal cell or head and neck cancer.

Of note for this clone: Its target is unknown.

Germline V gene sequence: CDR1 MNHEY, CDR2 SMNVEV (reference sequence). The CDR3 extends over 14 amino acids. Trimming stripped 6 bases from V and 3 bases from J, with 14 bases between. Broader study findings: There was clonal expansion of CD4+ and CD8+ blood T cells by week 6 at 0.1 to 3.0 mg/kg. CD8+ T cells averaged more expanded clones than CD4+.

Produced via immunoSEQ multiplex PCR; TCRdb's table is partial and in-frame only. The sample gives approximately 96,000 clones, about nine tenths of which show up once; around 1.5% is in the top ten. The source is an adult with an advanced solid tumor such as melanoma, head and neck, liver or kidney cancer. The chain is built from TRBV27 and TRBJ1-1, with D maybe TRBD1 (6 bases). Here the sequenced sample was CD4+ or CD8+ T cells sorted from blood, taken in a trial of the OX40 agonist ivuxolimab. The CDR3 DNA follows: TGTGCCAGCAGACTAATACAGGGTGACACTGAAGCTTTCTTT. Residues: CASRLIQGDTEAFF.